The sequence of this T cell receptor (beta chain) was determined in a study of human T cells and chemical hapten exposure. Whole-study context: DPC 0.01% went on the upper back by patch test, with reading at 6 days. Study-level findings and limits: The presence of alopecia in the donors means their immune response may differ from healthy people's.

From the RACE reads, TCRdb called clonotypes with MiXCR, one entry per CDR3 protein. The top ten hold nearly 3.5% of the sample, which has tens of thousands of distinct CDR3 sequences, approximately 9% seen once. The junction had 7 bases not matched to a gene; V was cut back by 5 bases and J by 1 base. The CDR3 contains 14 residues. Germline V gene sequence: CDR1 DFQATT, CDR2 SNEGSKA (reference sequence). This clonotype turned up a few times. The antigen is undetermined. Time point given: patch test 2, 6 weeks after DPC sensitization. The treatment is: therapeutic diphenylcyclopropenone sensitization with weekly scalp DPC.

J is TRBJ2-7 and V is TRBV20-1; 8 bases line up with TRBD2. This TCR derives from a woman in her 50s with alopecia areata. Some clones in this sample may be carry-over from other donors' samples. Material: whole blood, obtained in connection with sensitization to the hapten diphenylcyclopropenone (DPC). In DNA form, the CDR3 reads TGCAGTGCTTCTAACGGGAGGGGGTCCTACGAGCAGTACTTC. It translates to CSASNGRGSYEQYF.